The 32 T cell receptor beta chains below all came from one sample that was sequenced in a study of blood T cell repertoires in COVID-19. Clones were sequenced by immunoSEQ multiplex PCR, and TCRdb holds only the in-frame ones, with some missing. Of around 240,000 clones listed, approximately 85% are singletons. What was sequenced was PBMCs or T cells enriched from blood (not recorded which). These receptors all stem from a woman between 50 and 59 years old who had recovered from COVID-19.

This rearrangement joins TRBV27 to TRBJ2-3; 10 nucleotides line up with TRBD2. V was clipped by 10 bases and J by 4 bases; unmatched bases: 8. Germline CDR1 and CDR2: MNHEY and SMNVEV (reference sequence). The CDR3 extends over 14 amino acids. As DNA, the CDR3 is TGTGCCACCGGGACTAGCGTTCGGGCAGATACGCAGTATTTT. It translates to CATGTSVRADTQYF.

The gene calls are TRBV2 and TRBJ2-7; D may be TRBD2 (6 bases). The CDR3 is 14 residues long. Germline CDR1 and CDR2: SNHLY and FYNNEI. The germline V and J ends were trimmed by 8 bases and 4 bases, with 18 bases remaining between them. This CDR3 is CASDRDSGVYEQYF. The CDR3 DNA follows: TGTGCCAGCGACCGGGACTCGGGAGTGTACGAGCAGTACTTC.

The chain couples TRBV27 to TRBJ2-1; tentative D call: TRBD2 (5 bases). The CDR3 is 13 residues long. V gave up 5 bases and J gave up 8 bases, with 13 bases separating them. Germline V gene data show CDR1 as MNHEY and CDR2 as SMNVEV (reference sequence). The CDR3 region has the DNA TGTGCCAGCAGTCCAACTAGAGGCCATGAGCAGTTCTTC. Protein product: CASSPTRGHEQFF.

This clone was observed once. The gene calls are TRBV7-9 and TRBJ2-3; a weak D match, TRBD1 (6 bases). Germline assignment: CDR1 SEHNR and CDR2 FQNEAQ (reference sequence). Trimming took 3 bases from V and 6 from J, leaving 19 bases between them. This CDR3 comprises 16 residues. CDR3 nucleotides: TGTGCCAGCAGCTTTAGTAGGTCAGGGGCCGGGGATACGCAGTATTTT. This codes for CASSFSRSGAGDTQYF. Drawing the rest from reference TRBV7-9 and TRBJ2-3, the complete variable domain is DTGVSQNPRHKITKRGQNVTFRCDPISEHNRLYWYRQTLGQGPEFLTYFQNEAQLEKSRLLSDRFSAERPKGSFSTLEIQRTEQGDSAMYLCASSFSRSGAGDTQYFGPGTRLTVL.

The chain couples TRBV5-4 to TRBJ2-7; D is possibly TRBD1 (6 bases). There are 12 residues in the CDR3. The germline V gene encodes CDR1 SGHNT and CDR2 YYREEE (reference sequence). Trimming shortened V by 0 bases and J by 6 bases, and 7 bases separated the two germline ends. The CDR3 reads CASSLGGLEQYF. The CDR3 DNA follows: TGTGCCAGCAGCTTGGGGGGGCTCGAGCAGTACTTC.

There are a few counts of this clone. The gene calls are TRBV30 and TRBJ1-5; possibly TRBD1 for D (6 bases). The V end was cut by 1 base, the J end by 5 bases, with 9 bases between. Germline CDR1 and CDR2: GTSNPN and SVGIG (reference sequence). The CDR3 has 13 residues. Here the CDR3 reads CAWSGQVDQPQHF. In nucleotides, the CDR3 is TGTGCCTGGAGTGGACAGGTTGATCAGCCCCAGCATTTT.

The chain combines TRBV19 with TRBJ1-1; D possibly corresponds to TRBD1 (5 bases). V lost 5 bases and J lost 1, with 20 bases in between. CDR1 and CDR2 from the germline V gene are LNHDA and SQIVND (reference sequence). CDR3 length equals 17 residues. The CDR3 DNA reads as TGTGCCAGTAGTCCCCAATCCTGGGGGGAGAAGAACACTGAAGCTTTCTTT. Translated, it gives CASSPQSWGEKNTEAFF. The variable domain in full, completed from reference TRBV19 and TRBJ1-1, reads DGGITQSPKYLFRKEGQNVTLSCEQNLNHDAMYWYRQDPGQGLRLIYYSQIVNDFQKGDIAEGYSVSREKKESFPLTVTSAQKNPTAFYLCASSPQSWGEKNTEAFFGQGTRLTVV.

The chain is built from TRBV30 and TRBJ2-7, with D possibly matching TRBD2 (6 bases). Germline CDR1 is GTSNPN and CDR2 is SVGIG (reference sequence). This CDR3 is built from 15 residues. V lost 2 bases to trimming and J lost 6 bases, with 20 bases between them. CDR3 region: CAWSFRLSGVGEQYF. The CDR3 nucleotides are TGTGCCTGGAGTTTCCGACTATCGGGAGTGGGCGAGCAGTACTTC.

There are a few counts of this clone. This chain links TRBV4-1 with TRBJ2-7; 15 bases fit TRBD2. Unmatched junction bases numbered 9, after V lost 4 bases and J lost 5 bases. Germline CDR1 is MGHRA and CDR2 is YSYEKL. The CDR3 spans 17 residues. The CDR3 nucleotides read TGCGCCAGCAGCCCAGGACTAGCGGGAGGGCCGGGTGACGAGCAGTACTTC. It translates to CASSPGLAGGPGDEQYF.

The rearrangement links TRBV27 to TRBJ2-7; a possible D gene is TRBD1 (5 bases). Trimming took 5 bases from V and 4 from J, leaving 15 bases between them. The germline V gene has CDR1 MNHEY and CDR2 SMNVEV (reference sequence). The CDR3 runs to 14 residues. The CDR3 DNA reads as TGTGCCAGCAGTCCCCACGTCCGACAGTACGAGCAGTACTTC. Translation gives CASSPHVRQYEQYF.

This chain uses TRBV2 with TRBJ2-7, with 7 bases that match TRBD2. The CDR3 has 13 amino acids. Germline assignment: CDR1 SNHLY and CDR2 FYNNEI. Trimming took 8 bases from V and 3 from J; bases not matched to a gene: 7. CDR3 DNA sequence: TGTGCCAGCGCTCAGCGGGACCACTACGAGCAGTACTTC. As protein: CASAQRDHYEQYF.

V usage is TRBV2 and J usage is TRBJ1-2; D unresolved. The germline CDR1 and CDR2 sequences are SNHLY and FYNNEI. Trimming took 2 bases from V and 4 from J, leaving 8 bases between them. CDR3 length: 13 amino acids. The CDR3 nucleotides are TGTGCCAGCAGTGAAAACAGCTTCTATGGCTACACCTTC. Its translation: CASSENSFYGYTF.

The chain combines TRBV28 with TRBJ2-5; TRBD2 matches 12 bases. V dropped 3 bases and J dropped 5; count of bases not matched to a gene: 7. The CDR3 is 16 residues long. Germline CDR1 reads MDHEN; CDR2 reads SYDVKM. The CDR3 nucleotides are TGTGCCAGCAGTTTGACAAGGACTAGCGGGACCGAGACCCAGTACTTC. Translation gives CASSLTRTSGTETQYF.

The chain joins TRBV9 to TRBJ1-2, with 7 bases that match TRBD1. This CDR3 is 17 amino acids long. The germline CDR1 and CDR2 sequences are SGDLS and YYNGEE. V was pared by 0 bases and J by 3 bases, with 11 bases of the junction left unmatched. CDR3 nucleotides: TGTGCCAGCAGCGTAGCCCAAACAAATCAGGGGGACTATGGCTACACCTTC. It specifies CASSVAQTNQGDYGYTF.

The gene calls are TRBV27 and TRBJ1-5; TRBD1 aligns across 7 bases. The CDR3 loop spans 15 amino acids. Looked up from germline, CDR1 is MNHEY and CDR2 is SMNVEV (reference sequence). The V and J ends lost 5 bases and 2 bases, in that order; junction bases with no gene match: 6. The CDR3, as DNA: TGTGCCAGCAGTCCGGTCGACAGGGGCAATCAGCCCCAGCATTTT. It translates to CASSPVDRGNQPQHF.

This rearrangement joins TRBV7-2 to TRBJ2-3, with D tentatively TRBD2 (5 bases). The CDR3 totals 18 residues. V dropped 4 bases and J dropped 1 base, with 21 bases sitting between them. CDR1 and CDR2 from the germline V gene are SGHTA and FQGNSA. CDR3 coding DNA: TGTGCCAGCAGCTGGACCTCCACGGCCCTGGGAGGCACAGATACGCAGTATTTT. This gives the protein CASSWTSTALGGTDTQYF.

Only one count was recorded for this clone. This chain connects TRBV5-1 to TRBJ1-1; D unresolved. This CDR3 is 13 amino acids long. The V end was cut by 7 bases, the J end by 2 bases, with 12 bases between. Germline CDR1 SGHRS, CDR2 YFSETQ. This CDR3 reads CASGRESNTEAFF. The CDR3 nucleotides are TGCGCCAGCGGGAGAGAGTCTAACACTGAAGCTTTCTTT.

The CDR3 protein is CASGGSYEQYF. The CDR3 nucleotides are TGTGCCAGCGGGGGGTCCTACGAGCAGTACTTC. The chain employs TRBV27 and TRBJ2-7, with D perhaps TRBD2 (6 bases). CDR3 size: 11 residues. Germline CDR1 reads MNHEY; CDR2 reads SMNVEV (reference sequence). V lost 8 bases and J lost 1, with 6 bases in between.

This chain links TRBV7-9 with TRBJ1-5; D perhaps matches TRBD1 (6 bases). The CDR3 is 16 amino acids. Germline lookup yields CDR1 SEHNR and CDR2 FQNEAQ (reference sequence). V lost 4 bases and J lost 3, with 16 bases in between. CDR3 nucleotides: TGTGCCAGCAGCTCGAGACCACAGGGACCCAATCAGCCCCAGCATTTT. Protein product: CASSSRPQGPNQPQHF.

This clone appeared once. This chain joins TRBV27 and TRBJ1-4, with TRBD1 identical over 8 bases. Trimming at V came to 5 bases and at J to 7 bases, leaving 9 bases not matched to a gene. CDR3 length equals 15 residues. CDR1 and CDR2 from the germline V gene are MNHEY and SMNVEV (reference sequence). CDR3 in DNA: TGTGCCAGCAGTCCCCCGGGACAGGAGGCTGAAAAACTGTTTTTT. Its translation is CASSPPGQEAEKLFF. Full variable domain (rest looked up from reference TRBV27 and TRBJ1-4): EAQVTQNPRYLITVTGKKLTVTCSQNMNHEYMSWYRQDPGLGLRQIYYSMNVEVTDKGDVPEGYKVSRKEKRNFPLILESPSPNQTSLYFCASSPPGQEAEKLFFGSGTQLSVL.

For the CDR3, the DNA is TGCGCCCCTCTCCACCCGAAAGGACAGGGTAAGTACAATGAGCAGTTCTTC. Protein product: CAPLHPKGQGKYNEQFF. V gene TRBV10-1 combines with J gene TRBJ2-1, with 8 bases that match TRBD1. Trimming took 11 bases from V and 4 from J; bases not matched to a gene: 19. The CDR3 covers 17 residues. Germline lookup yields CDR1 WNHNN and CDR2 SYGVQD (reference sequence).

V is TRBV5-1 and J is TRBJ1-6, with 9 bases fitting TRBD1. CDR1 is SGHRS and CDR2 is YFSETQ in the germline V gene. J gave up 7 bases and V 0 bases, and 2 bases lay outside the gene matches. The CDR3 covers 15 residues. The CDR3 loop is CASSLGQGGNSPLHF. The CDR3 DNA reads TGCGCCAGCAGCTTGGGACAGGGGGGAAATTCACCCCTCCACTTT.

V usage is TRBV10-1 and J usage is TRBJ2-5, with 14 bases fitting TRBD2. V gave up 8 bases and J gave up 4 bases; unmatched junction bases: 3. The CDR3 is 14 amino acids. CDR1 WNHNN and CDR2 SYGVQD come from the germline V gene (reference sequence). In nucleotides, the CDR3 is TGCGCCAGCGAAGGACTAGCGGGAGGAGAGACCCAGTACTTC. This encodes CASEGLAGGETQYF.

V gene TRBV9 combines with J gene TRBJ1-4, with TRBD1 matching 7 bases. V trimming: 3 bases; J trimming: 5 bases; junction bases outside the gene matches: 13. CDR1 SGDLS and CDR2 YYNGEE come from the germline V gene. This CDR3 has 17 residues. This CDR3 is CASSAPRPGTDNEKLFF. In DNA form, the CDR3 reads TGTGCCAGCAGCGCCCCCCGCCCCGGGACAGACAATGAAAAACTGTTTTTT.

Details on this clone: The sample has other DNA sequences that encode this CDR3 too. This rearrangement joins TRBV28 to TRBJ1-1; a weak D match, TRBD1 (5 bases). This CDR3 has 14 amino acids. With 1 base removed from V and 3 bases from J, the gap between germline ends came to 9 bases. Germline assignment: CDR1 MDHEN and CDR2 SYDVKM. This chain's CDR3 is CASSLLGGDTEAFF. CDR3 nucleotide sequence: TGTGCCAGCAGTTTATTGGGGGGGGACACTGAAGCTTTCTTT.

The rearrangement uses TRBV6-5 and TRBJ1-2; 9 bases align to TRBD1. The germline V gene has CDR1 MNHEY and CDR2 SVGAGI. The CDR3 covers 15 residues. Trimming cost V 5 bases and J 5 bases; bases outside gene matches: 9. CDR3 loop: CASSILTGGGYGYTF. For the CDR3, the DNA is TGTGCCAGCAGTATCCTAACAGGGGGCGGTTATGGCTACACCTTC.

This chain uses TRBV6-1 with TRBJ2-7, with unresolved D. There are 13 residues in the CDR3. Germline V gives CDR1 MNHNS, CDR2 SASEGT. Trimming shortened V by 0 bases and J by 4 bases, and 7 bases separated the two germline ends. The CDR3 coding sequence is TGTGCCAGCAGTGAAGCGGCCAGATACGAGCAGTACTTC. Amino acids: CASSEAARYEQYF.

The chain couples TRBV5-1 to TRBJ2-1; D gene ambiguous. CDR1 is SGHRS and CDR2 is YFSETQ in the germline V gene. The V end was cut by 4 bases, the J end by 7 bases, with 15 bases between. CDR3 size: 14 residues. The CDR3 reads CASSHGSELNEQFF. DNA of the CDR3: TGCGCCAGCAGCCACGGATCGGAGTTGAATGAGCAGTTCTTC. Full variable domain (missing parts from reference TRBV5-1 and TRBJ2-1): KAGVTQTPRYLIKTRGQQVTLSCSPISGHRSVSWYQQTPGQGLQFLFEYFSETQRNKGNFPGRFSGRQFSNSRSEMNVSTLELGDSALYLCASSHGSELNEQFFGPGTRLTVL.

The rearrangement uses TRBV28 and TRBJ1-2; D might be TRBD1 (5 bases). V was cut by 7 bases and J by 3 bases, with 21 bases left in between. In germline, CDR1 is MDHEN, CDR2 SYDVKM. This CDR3 comprises 16 residues. Here the CDR3 reads CASNSPRTTQYYGYTF. DNA of the CDR3: TGTGCCAGCAACTCACCCAGGACAACCCAATACTATGGCTACACCTTC.

The CDR3, as DNA: TGTGCCAGCAGTTTATCGACAACTCCTGAAGCTTTCTTT. Translated: CASSLSTTPEAFF. This chain joins TRBV28 and TRBJ1-1; D is ambiguous. The CDR3 is 13 amino acids. The V and J ends lost 1 base and 6 bases respectively, with 9 bases between them. Germline values: CDR1 MDHEN, CDR2 SYDVKM.

The chain employs TRBV27 and TRBJ1-6, with TRBD1 as a possible D gene (5 bases). Per the germline V gene, CDR1 is MNHEY and CDR2 is SMNVEV (reference sequence). Trimming removed 0 bases from V and 8 bases from J, with 17 bases in between. The CDR3 contains 17 residues. CDR3 sequence: CASSLSWGDLRYSPLHF. CDR3 coding DNA: TGTGCCAGCAGTTTATCGTGGGGGGACTTACGATATTCACCCCTCCACTTT.

The chain carries TRBV7-2 and TRBJ1-1, with unresolved D. The length of the CDR3 is 15 residues. Germline assignment: CDR1 SGHTA and CDR2 FQGNSA. Trimming stripped 4 bases from V and 6 bases from J, with 18 bases between. CDR3: CASSSAGARSAEAFF. CDR3 DNA sequence: TGTGCCAGCAGCTCCGCCGGCGCCAGGTCCGCTGAAGCTTTCTTT.